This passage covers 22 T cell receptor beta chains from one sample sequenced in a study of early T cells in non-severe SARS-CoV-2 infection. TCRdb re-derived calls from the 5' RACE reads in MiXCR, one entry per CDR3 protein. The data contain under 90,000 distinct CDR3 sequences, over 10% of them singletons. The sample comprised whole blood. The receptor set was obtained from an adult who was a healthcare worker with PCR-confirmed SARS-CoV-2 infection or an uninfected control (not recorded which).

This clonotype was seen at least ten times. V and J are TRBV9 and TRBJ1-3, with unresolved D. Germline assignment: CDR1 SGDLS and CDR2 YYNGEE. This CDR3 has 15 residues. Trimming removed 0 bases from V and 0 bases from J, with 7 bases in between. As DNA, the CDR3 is TGTGCCAGCAGCGTAGGGGAGAGCTCTGGAAACACCATATATTTT. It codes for CASSVGESSGNTIYF.

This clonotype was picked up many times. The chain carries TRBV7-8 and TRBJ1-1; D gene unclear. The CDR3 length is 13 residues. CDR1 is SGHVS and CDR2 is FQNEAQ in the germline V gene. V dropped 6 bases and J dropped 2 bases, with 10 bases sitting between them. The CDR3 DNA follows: TGTGCCAGCAGTTTACTGATAAACACTGAAGCTTTCTTT. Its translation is CASSLLINTEAFF.

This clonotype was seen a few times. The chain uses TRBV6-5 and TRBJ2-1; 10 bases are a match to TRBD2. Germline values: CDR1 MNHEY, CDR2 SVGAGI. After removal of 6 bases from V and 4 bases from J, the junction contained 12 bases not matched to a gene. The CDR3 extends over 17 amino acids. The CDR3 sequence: CASSPSLAGAGYNEQFF. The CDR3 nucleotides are TGTGCCAGCAGCCCCTCCCTAGCGGGGGCCGGGTACAATGAGCAGTTCTTC.

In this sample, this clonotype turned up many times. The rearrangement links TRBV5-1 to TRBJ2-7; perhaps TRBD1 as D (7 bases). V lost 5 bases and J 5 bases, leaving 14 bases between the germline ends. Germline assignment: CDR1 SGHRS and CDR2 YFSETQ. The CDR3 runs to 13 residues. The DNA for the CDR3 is TGCGCCAGCAGTTTAACAGGGGAGGACGAGCAGTACTTC. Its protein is CASSLTGEDEQYF.

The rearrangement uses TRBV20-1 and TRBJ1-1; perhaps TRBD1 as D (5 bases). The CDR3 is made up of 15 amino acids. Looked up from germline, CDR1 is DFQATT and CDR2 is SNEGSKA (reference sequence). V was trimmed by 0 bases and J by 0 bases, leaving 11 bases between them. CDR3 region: CSARDFRGLNTEAFF. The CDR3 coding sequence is TGCAGTGCTAGAGATTTCCGGGGACTGAACACTGAAGCTTTCTTT.

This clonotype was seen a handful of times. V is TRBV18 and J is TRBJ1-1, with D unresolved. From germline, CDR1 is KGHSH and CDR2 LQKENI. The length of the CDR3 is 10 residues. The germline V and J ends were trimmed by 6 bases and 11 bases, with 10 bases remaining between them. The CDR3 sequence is CASSQDRAFF. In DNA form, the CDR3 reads TGTGCCAGCTCGCAGGACCGGGCTTTCTTT.

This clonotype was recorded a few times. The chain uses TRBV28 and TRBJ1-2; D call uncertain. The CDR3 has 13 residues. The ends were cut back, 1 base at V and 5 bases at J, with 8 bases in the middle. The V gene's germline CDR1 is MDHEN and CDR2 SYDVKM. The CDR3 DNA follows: TGTGCCAGCAGTTTATCGGAACTTTATGGCTACACCTTC. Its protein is CASSLSELYGYTF.

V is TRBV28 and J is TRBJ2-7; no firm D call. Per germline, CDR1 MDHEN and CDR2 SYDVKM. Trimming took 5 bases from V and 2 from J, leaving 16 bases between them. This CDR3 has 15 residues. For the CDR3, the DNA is TGTGCCAGCAGTACTACAGTTCCTCTGCCCTACGAGCAGTACTTC. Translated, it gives CASSTTVPLPYEQYF. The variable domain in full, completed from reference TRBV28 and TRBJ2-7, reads DVKVTQSSRYLVKRTGEKVFLECVQDMDHENMFWYRQDPGLGLRLIYFSYDVKMKEKGDIPEGYSVSREKKERFSLILESASTNQTSMYLCASSTTVPLPYEQYFGPGTRLTVT.

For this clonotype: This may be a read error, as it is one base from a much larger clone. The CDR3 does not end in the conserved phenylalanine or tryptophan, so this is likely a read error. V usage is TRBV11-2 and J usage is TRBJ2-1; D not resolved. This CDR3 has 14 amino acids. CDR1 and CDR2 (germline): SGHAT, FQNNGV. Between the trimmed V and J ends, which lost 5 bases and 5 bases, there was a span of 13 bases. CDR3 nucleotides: TGTGCCAGCAGCCTCTCGACTGGAAACAATGAGCAGTTCCTC. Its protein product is CASSLSTGNNEQFL.

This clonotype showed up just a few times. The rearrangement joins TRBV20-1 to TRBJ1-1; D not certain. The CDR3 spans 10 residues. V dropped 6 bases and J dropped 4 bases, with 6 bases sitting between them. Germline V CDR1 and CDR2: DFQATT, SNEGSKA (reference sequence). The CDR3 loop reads CSARPTEAFF. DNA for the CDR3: TGCAGTGCCCGCCCCACTGAAGCTTTCTTT.

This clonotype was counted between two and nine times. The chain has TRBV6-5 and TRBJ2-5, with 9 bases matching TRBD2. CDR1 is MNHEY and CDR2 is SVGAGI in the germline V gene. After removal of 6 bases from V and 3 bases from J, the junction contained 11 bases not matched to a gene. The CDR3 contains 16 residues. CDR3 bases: TGTGCCAGCAGCTTCCAGGGCGGGAGGGCCAAAGAGACCCAGTACTTC. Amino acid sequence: CASSFQGGRAKETQYF.

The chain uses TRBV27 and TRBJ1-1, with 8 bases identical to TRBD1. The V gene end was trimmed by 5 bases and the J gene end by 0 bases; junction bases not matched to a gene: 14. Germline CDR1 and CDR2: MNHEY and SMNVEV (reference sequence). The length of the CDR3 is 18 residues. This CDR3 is CASSTHHRGVGLNTEAFF. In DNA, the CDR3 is TGTGCCAGCAGTACGCACCACAGGGGGGTCGGCTTGAACACTGAAGCTTTCTTT.

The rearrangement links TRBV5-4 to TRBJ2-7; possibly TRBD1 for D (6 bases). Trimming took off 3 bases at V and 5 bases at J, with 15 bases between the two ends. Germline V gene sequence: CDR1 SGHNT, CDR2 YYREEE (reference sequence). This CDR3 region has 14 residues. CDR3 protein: CASSSVTGSNEQYF. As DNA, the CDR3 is TGTGCCAGCAGCTCGGTCACAGGGTCCAACGAGCAGTACTTC.

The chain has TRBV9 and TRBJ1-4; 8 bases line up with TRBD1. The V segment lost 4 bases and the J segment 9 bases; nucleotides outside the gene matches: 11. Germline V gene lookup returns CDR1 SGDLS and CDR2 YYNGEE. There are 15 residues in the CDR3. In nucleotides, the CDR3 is TGTGCCAGCAGCACCACGACAGGGGAGAATCAAAAACTGTTTTTT. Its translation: CASSTTTGENQKLFF.

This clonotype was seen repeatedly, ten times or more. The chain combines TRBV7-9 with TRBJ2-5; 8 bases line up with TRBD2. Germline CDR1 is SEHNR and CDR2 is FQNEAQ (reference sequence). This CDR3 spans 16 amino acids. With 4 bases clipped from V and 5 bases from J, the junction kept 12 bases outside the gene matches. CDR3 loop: CASSSTPAGGRETQYF. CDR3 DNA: TGTGCCAGCAGCTCCACGCCGGCGGGGGGTCGGGAGACCCAGTACTTC.

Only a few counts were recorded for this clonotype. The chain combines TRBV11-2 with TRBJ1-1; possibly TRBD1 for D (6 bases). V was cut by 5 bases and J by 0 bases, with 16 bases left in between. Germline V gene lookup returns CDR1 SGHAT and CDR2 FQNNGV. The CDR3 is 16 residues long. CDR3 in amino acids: CASSTPTGTMNTEAFF. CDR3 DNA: TGTGCCAGCAGCACGCCGACAGGAACTATGAACACTGAAGCTTTCTTT. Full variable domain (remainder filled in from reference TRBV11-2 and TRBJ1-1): EAGVAQSPRYKIIEKRQSVAFWCNPISGHATLYWYQQILGQGPKLLIQFQNNGVVDDSQLPKDRFSAERLKGVDSTLKIQPAKLEDSAVYLCASSTPTGTMNTEAFFGQGTRLTVV.

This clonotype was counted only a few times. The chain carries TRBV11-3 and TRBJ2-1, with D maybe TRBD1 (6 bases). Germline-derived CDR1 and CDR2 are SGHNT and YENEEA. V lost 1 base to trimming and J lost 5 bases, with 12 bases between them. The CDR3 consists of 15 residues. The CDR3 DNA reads TGTGCCAGCAGCTTAGGTCAGGGGCACGACAATGAGCAGTTCTTC. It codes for CASSLGQGHDNEQFF. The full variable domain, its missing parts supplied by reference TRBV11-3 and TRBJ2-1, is EAGVVQSPRYKIIEKKQPVAFWCNPISGHNTLYWYLQNLGQGPELLIRYENEEAVDDSQLPKDRFSAERLKGVDSTLKIQPAELGDSAVYLCASSLGQGHDNEQFFGPGTRLTVL.

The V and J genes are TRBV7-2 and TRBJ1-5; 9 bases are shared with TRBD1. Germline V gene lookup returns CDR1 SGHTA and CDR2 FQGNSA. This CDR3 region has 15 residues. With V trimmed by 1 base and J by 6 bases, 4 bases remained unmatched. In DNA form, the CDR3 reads TGTGCCAGCAGCTTAGAACCGACAGGGGGTCAGCCCCAGCATTTT. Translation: CASSLEPTGGQPQHF.

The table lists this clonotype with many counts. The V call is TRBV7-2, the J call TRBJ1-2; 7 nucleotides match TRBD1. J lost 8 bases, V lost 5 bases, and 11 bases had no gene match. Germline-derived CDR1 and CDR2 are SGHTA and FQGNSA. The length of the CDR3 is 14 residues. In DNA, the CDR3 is TGTGCCAGCAGCGGGGAGGGACAGTCCGGAGGCTACACCTTC. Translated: CASSGEGQSGGYTF.

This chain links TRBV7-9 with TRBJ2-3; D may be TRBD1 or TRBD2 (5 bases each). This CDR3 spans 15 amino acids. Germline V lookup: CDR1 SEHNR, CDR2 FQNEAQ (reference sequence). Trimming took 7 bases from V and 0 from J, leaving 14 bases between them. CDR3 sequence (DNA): TGTGCCAGCAAACCGGGACCCCTAAGCACAGATACGCAGTATTTT. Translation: CASKPGPLSTDTQYF. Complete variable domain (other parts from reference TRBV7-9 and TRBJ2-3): DTGVSQNPRHKITKRGQNVTFRCDPISEHNRLYWYRQTLGQGPEFLTYFQNEAQLEKSRLLSDRFSAERPKGSFSTLEIQRTEQGDSAMYLCASKPGPLSTDTQYFGPGTRLTVL.

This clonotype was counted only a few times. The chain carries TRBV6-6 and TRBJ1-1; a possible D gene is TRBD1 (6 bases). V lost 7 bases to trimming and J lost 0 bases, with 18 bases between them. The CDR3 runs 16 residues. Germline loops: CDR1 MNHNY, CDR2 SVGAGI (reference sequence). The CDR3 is CASIGGAGLMNTEAFF. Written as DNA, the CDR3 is TGTGCCAGCATCGGGGGCGCGGGACTCATGAACACTGAAGCTTTCTTT.

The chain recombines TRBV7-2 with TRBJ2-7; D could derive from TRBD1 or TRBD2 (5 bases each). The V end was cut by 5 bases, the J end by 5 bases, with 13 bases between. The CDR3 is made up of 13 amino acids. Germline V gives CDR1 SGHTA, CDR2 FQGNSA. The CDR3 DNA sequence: TGTGCCAGCAGCGGGGGAGCGAGGAACGAGCAGTACTTC. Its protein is CASSGGARNEQYF. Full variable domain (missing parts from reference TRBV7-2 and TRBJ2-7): GAGVSQSPSNKVTEKGKDVELRCDPISGHTALYWYRQSLGQGLEFLIYFQGNSAPDKSGLPSDRFSAERTGGSVSTLTIQRTQQEDSAVYLCASSGGARNEQYFGPGTRLTVT.